There are many counts of the clone carrying this T cell receptor beta chain. One entry per CDR3 protein, called by TCRdb with MiXCR from the 5' RACE reads. The sample gives about 52,000 distinct CDR3 sequences, approximately 10% of which show up once; 13% is in the top ten. This entry is derived from a study of early T cells in non-severe SARS-CoV-2 infection. V shed 3 bases and J shed 10 bases, with 13 bases lying between them. The CDR3 covers 14 residues. The chain couples TRBV12-3 or TRBV12-4 to TRBJ1-6; tentative D call: TRBD1 (5 bases). The sequenced material came from whole blood. This receptor was taken from an adult who was a healthcare worker with PCR-confirmed SARS-CoV-2 infection or an uninfected control (not recorded which). This CDR3 is CASSFQRGGSPLHF. CDR3 bases: TGTGCCAGCAGTTTCCAGCGGGGCGGGTCACCCCTCCACTTT.